A single sample gave rise to the 9 T cell receptor beta chains below, sequenced in a study of blood T cell repertoires in COVID-19. The assay was immunoSEQ multiplex PCR, and TCRdb's table has in-frame clones only and misses some. The sample records roughly 88,000 clones, 87% being singletons. The sample comprised peripheral blood. The receptors were sampled from a woman aged 55 to 70 with COVID-19, enrolled during active disease.

J is TRBJ1-5 and V is TRBV21-1; the D call TRBD1 from the table was never checked on the DNA. TRBV21-1 is a recognized pseudogene. This CDR3 spans 17 amino acids. The CDR3 spells CASTPTGKLHSNQPQHF. In nucleotides, the CDR3 is TGTGCCAGCACCCCGACAGGGAAACTACATAGCAATCAGCCCCAGCATTTT.

The CDR3 coding sequence is TGTGCCAGCAGCGAAACAGGGGGCGGCTCCTATAATTCACCCCTCCACTTT. Its translation is CASSETGGGSYNSPLHF. The rearrangement joins TRBV13 to TRBJ1-6, with TRBD1 identical over 9 bases. In germline, CDR1 is PRHDT, CDR2 FYEKMQ (reference sequence). This CDR3 has 17 residues. V shed 5 bases and J 0 bases; nucleotides not matched to a gene: 5.

V gene TRBV5-1 combines with J gene TRBJ2-7, with 8 bases lining up with TRBD1. The CDR3 spans 15 residues. V lost 4 bases to trimming and J lost 0 bases; unmatched junction nucleotides: 6. Looked up from germline, CDR1 is SGHRS and CDR2 is YFSETQ. CDR3 coding DNA: TGCGCCAGCAGCAGGGACAGGACCAGCTCCTACGAGCAGTACTTC. Amino acid sequence: CASSRDRTSSYEQYF. Looking up the rest from reference TRBV5-1 and TRBJ2-7 gives the full variable domain: KAGVTQTPRYLIKTRGQQVTLSCSPISGHRSVSWYQQTPGQGLQFLFEYFSETQRNKGNFPGRFSGRQFSNSRSEMNVSTLELGDSALYLCASSRDRTSSYEQYFGPGTRLTVT.

The J gene is TRBJ1-4, the V gene TRBV7-8; D gene ambiguous. Germline lookup yields CDR1 SGHVS and CDR2 FQNEAQ. This CDR3 contains 16 residues. The ends were cut back, 5 bases at V and 3 bases at J, with 16 bases in the middle. CDR3 in DNA: TGTGCCAGCAGCCGGAGGGAGATGGGTGCTAATGAAAAACTGTTTTTT. Translating it yields CASSRREMGANEKLFF.

This chain uses TRBV6-2 or TRBV6-3 with TRBJ2-7; TRBD2 aligns across 11 bases. J was trimmed by 5 bases and V by 5 bases; bases with no gene match: 11. CDR1 MNHEY and CDR2 SVGEGT come from the germline V gene. This CDR3 region has 16 residues. The CDR3: CASSTRLAGGIHEQYF. The CDR3 DNA reads as TGTGCCAGCAGTACGAGGCTAGCGGGGGGCATCCACGAGCAGTACTTC.

This clone was counted once. The gene calls are TRBV19 and TRBJ2-3, with TRBD2 as a possible D gene (6 bases). V was clipped by 5 bases and J by 3 bases, with 9 bases between them. This CDR3 has 13 amino acids. Per germline, CDR1 LNHDA and CDR2 SQIVND (reference sequence). The CDR3 spells CASSYGGTDTQYF. The CDR3 DNA is TGTGCCAGTAGTTATGGGGGGACAGATACGCAGTATTTT.

V and J are TRBV2 and TRBJ2-7; 8 bases match TRBD1. The CDR3 totals 14 residues. Germline V lookup: CDR1 SNHLY, CDR2 FYNNEI. Trimming removed 4 bases from V and 3 bases from J; junction bases left unmatched: 5. CDR3 in amino acids: CASSAGQGVYEQYF. The CDR3 DNA follows: TGTGCCAGCAGTGCAGGACAGGGAGTCTACGAGCAGTACTTC.

The chain recombines TRBV27 with TRBJ1-2; no reliable D call. Trimming shortened V by 7 bases and J by 8 bases, and 17 bases separated the two germline ends. The CDR3 has 13 amino acids. Germline V gene data show CDR1 as MNHEY and CDR2 as SMNVEV (reference sequence). The CDR3 here is CASTSREGYGYTF. The CDR3 DNA reads TGTGCCAGCACTTCCCGAGAGGGATACGGCTACACCTTC.

The rearrangement joins TRBV19 to TRBJ1-2; TRBD1 might be the D (6 bases). CDR3 size: 13 residues. The V gene lost 3 bases and the J gene lost 8 bases, with 13 bases spanning the gap. Per the germline V gene, CDR1 is LNHDA and CDR2 is SQIVND (reference sequence). CDR3: CASSMSGDGGYTF. The CDR3 DNA is TGTGCCAGTAGTATGTCAGGGGATGGCGGCTACACCTTC.